The rows below give T cell receptor beta chains drawn from one sample of a study of T cell repertoires in cytomegalovirus infection. TCRdb itself ran the reads through MiXCR, one entry per CDR3 protein. The sample lists some 300,000 distinct CDR3 sequences, around 10% seen once, with around 2.5% in the top ten. The sample comprised PBMCs. Every receptor here comes from a human donor in good health (CMV status not recorded). Some clones in this sample may be carry-over from other donors' samples. Both conserved end residues are part of each CDR3. A D gene is named only where the DNA matches it firmly. The listing skips clone size in some rows; elsewhere it reads once, few, many or a size class.

cdr3_aa	cdr3_nt	v_call	j_call	d_call	clone_size
CSASRTSGGADTQYF	TGCAGTGCTAGCCGTACTAGCGGGGGCGCAGATACGCAGTATTTT	TRBV20-1	TRBJ2-3	TRBD2	many
CAISEGQGSYNEQFF	TGTGCCATCAGCGAGGGACAGGGCTCCTACAATGAGCAGTTCTTC	TRBV10-3	TRBJ2-1	TRBD1	many
CSVDGGTNTEAFF	TGCAGCGTTGACGGGGGCACGAACACTGAAGCTTTCTTT	TRBV29-1	TRBJ1-1	.	few
CASSFSPSGGTSTDTQYF	TGTGCCAGCAGTTTTTCTCCTAGCGGGGGGACAAGCACAGATACGCAGTATTTT	TRBV12-3/TRBV12-4	TRBJ2-3	TRBD2	.
CASLVAGGTDTQYF	TGTGCCAGCCTGGTAGCGGGGGGAACAGATACGCAGTATTTT	TRBV28	TRBJ2-3	TRBD2	many
CTPSDGQETQYF	TGCACCCCTTCGGACGGTCAAGAGACCCAGTACTTC	TRBV20-1	TRBJ2-5	.	.
CSVLGVGAAFF	TGCAGCGTTTTGGGGGTAGGAGCAGCTTTCTTT	TRBV29-1	TRBJ1-1	.	.
CSVAVQHGPAEAFF	TGCAGCGTTGCAGTCCAACACGGCCCCGCTGAAGCTTTCTTT	TRBV29-1	TRBJ1-1	.	few
CASNPTGGTVGNTEAFF	TGTGCCAGCAACCCGACAGGGGGTACGGTGGGGAACACTGAAGCTTTCTTT	TRBV5-5	TRBJ1-1	TRBD1	many
CASSLVLDLDGMGDGYTF	TGTGCCAGCAGCTTGGTCCTTGACTTGGACGGAATGGGAGATGGCTACACCTTC	TRBV5-5	TRBJ1-2	.	.
CASSGTGEQPQHF	TGTGCCAGCAGCGGCACAGGGGAACAGCCCCAGCATTTT	TRBV7-9	TRBJ1-5	TRBD1	.
CASSLDPQGPPNTEAFF	TGCGCCAGCAGCTTGGACCCACAGGGCCCCCCGAACACTGAAGCTTTCTTT	TRBV5-1	TRBJ1-1	.	many
CASSKDSGNSPLHF	TGCGCCAGCAGTAAGGACAGCGGTAATTCACCCCTCCACTTT	TRBV10-2	TRBJ1-6	.	many
CASSREQGATYEQYF	TGTGCCAGCAGCAGAGAACAGGGGGCCACCTACGAGCAGTACTTC	TRBV7-2	TRBJ2-7	TRBD1	many
CASSYSPTGSYNEQFF	TGTGCCAGCAGTTACTCTCCGACAGGCTCCTACAATGAGCAGTTCTTC	TRBV6-5	TRBJ2-1	.	many